The next 6 T cell receptor beta chains were all read from a single sample in a study of molecular identifiers for immune sequencing clone quantification. Each CDR3 protein gets one entry after TCRdb re-called the PCR reads with MiXCR. Among more than 85,000 distinct CDR3 sequences listed, under 40% were seen once. Sequencing was carried out using naive CD8+ T cells from blood, with Jurkat cell RNA spiked in. Subset indicated: FACS-sorted CD8+CD4-CCR7+CD45RA+ naive T cells. The receptors come from a human donor in good health. Some libraries in this study had Jurkat cell RNA spiked in.

About this clonotype: This could be a read error, since a much larger clone is one nucleotide away. The chain uses TRBV6-5 and TRBJ1-1; a possible D gene is TRBD1 (6 bases). This CDR3 contains 13 residues. Germline CDR1 is MNHEY and CDR2 is SVGAGI. For the CDR3, the DNA is TGTGCCAGCAGAGCAGGGGTTGCAACTGAAGCTATCTTT. Amino acid sequence: CASRAGVATEAIF.

This clonotype appeared a few times. This chain connects TRBV7-9 to TRBJ2-6, with D tentatively TRBD1 (5 bases). The CDR3 extends over 16 amino acids. The germline gives CDR1 SEHNR, CDR2 FQNEAQ (reference sequence). V was cut by 4 bases and J by 1 base, with 11 bases left in between. Here the CDR3 DNA reads TGTGCCAGCAGCTGGACCCAGGGATCTGGGGCCAACGTCCTGACTTTC. Amino acids: CASSWTQGSGANVLTF.

This clonotype has at least ten counts. The gene calls are TRBV7-8 and TRBJ2-1; 12 bases fit TRBD2. Losses at the gene ends were 5 bases for V and 4 bases for J; bases not matched to a gene: 9. The CDR3 runs to 17 residues. Germline CDR1 SGHVS, CDR2 FQNEAQ. In DNA, the CDR3 is TGTGCCAGCAGCAGAAGCCCGGGACTAGCGGGTTACAATGAGCAGTTCTTC. It translates to CASSRSPGLAGYNEQFF. Supplemented by reference TRBV7-8 and TRBJ2-1, the full variable domain reads GAGVSQSPRYKVAKRGQDVALRCDPISGHVSLFWYQQALGQGPEFLTYFQNEAQLDKSGLPSDRFFAERPEGSVSTLKIQRTQQEDSAVYLCASSRSPGLAGYNEQFFGPGTRLTVL.

Concerning this clonotype itself: A read error may explain this, as a much larger clone is one base away. CDR3 in amino acids: CASSFPPEGPGRADTQNF. The CDR3 coding sequence is TGTGCCAGCAGCTTTCCACCCGAGGGCCCGGGGCGCGCAGATACGCAGAATTTT. This chain connects TRBV7-6 to TRBJ2-3; either TRBD1 or TRBD2 may fit D (5 bases each). CDR3 length equals 18 residues. The germline V gene has CDR1 SGHVS and CDR2 FNYEAQ.

Notes on this clonotype: A junction boundary mismatches the germline segment, possibly from a read error. CDR3: CASRYSEAGYGYTF. The DNA of the CDR3 is TGTGCCAGCAGGTACTCGGAAGCAGGATATGGCTACACCTTC. The rearrangement links TRBV6-2 or TRBV6-3 to TRBJ1-2; D unclear. CDR3 size: 14 residues. CDR1 is MNHEY and CDR2 is SVGEGT in the germline V gene.

Points on this clonotype: At one end, the junction sequence differs from germline, possibly due to a read error. The chain carries TRBV5-3 and TRBJ1-5; TRBD1 is a possible D gene (5 bases). Being an ORF, TRBV5-3 has a function that is uncertain. The CDR3 is made up of 15 amino acids. The CDR3 DNA sequence: TGTGCCAGCAGCTTGGACCAGGACACCTATCAGCCCCAGCATTTT. Translated: CASSLDQDTYQPQHF.